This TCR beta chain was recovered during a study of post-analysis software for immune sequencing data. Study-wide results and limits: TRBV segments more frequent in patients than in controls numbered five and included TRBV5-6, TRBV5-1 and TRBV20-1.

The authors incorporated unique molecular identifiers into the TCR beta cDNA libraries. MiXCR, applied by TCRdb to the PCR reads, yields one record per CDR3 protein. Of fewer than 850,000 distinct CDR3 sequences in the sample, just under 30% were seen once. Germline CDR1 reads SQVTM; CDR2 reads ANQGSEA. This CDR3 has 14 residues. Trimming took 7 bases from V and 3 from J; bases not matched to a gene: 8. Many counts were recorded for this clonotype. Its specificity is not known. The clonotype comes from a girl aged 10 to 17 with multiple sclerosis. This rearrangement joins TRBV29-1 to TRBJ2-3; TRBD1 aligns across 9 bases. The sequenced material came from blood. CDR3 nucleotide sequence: TGCAGCGCTGCTCGGGACAGGGAAACAGATACGCAGTATTTT. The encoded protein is CSAARDRETDTQYF.